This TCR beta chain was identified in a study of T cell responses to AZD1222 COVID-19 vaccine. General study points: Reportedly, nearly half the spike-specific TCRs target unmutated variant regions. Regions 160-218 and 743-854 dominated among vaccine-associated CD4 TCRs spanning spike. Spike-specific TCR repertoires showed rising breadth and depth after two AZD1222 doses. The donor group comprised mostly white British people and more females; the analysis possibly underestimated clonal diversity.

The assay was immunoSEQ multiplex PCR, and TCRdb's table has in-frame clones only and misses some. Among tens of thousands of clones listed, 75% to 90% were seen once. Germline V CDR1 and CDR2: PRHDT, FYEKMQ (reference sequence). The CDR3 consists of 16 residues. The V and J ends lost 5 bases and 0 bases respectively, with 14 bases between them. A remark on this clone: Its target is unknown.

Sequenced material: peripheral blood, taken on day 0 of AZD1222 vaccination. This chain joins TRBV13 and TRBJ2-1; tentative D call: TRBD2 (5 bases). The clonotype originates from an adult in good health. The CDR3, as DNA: TGTGCCAGCAGCCCCACTAGAGTGAGCTCCTACAATGAGCAGTTCTTC. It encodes CASSPTRVSSYNEQFF.